This T cell receptor beta chain emerged from a study of graft-versus-host responses after intestinal transplantation. Germline CDR1 and CDR2: MNHNY and SVGAGI (reference sequence). The CDR3 sequence is 14 residues long. J was trimmed by 7 bases and V by 0 bases; bases with no gene match: 0. Here immunoSEQ multiplex PCR was the method, and the copy in TCRdb shows in-frame clones only, minus some. The sample consists of approximately 26,000 clones, over 80% of them appearing once. On this clone: What it binds is not known.

The origin of this receptor is a human donor who received an intestinal transplant. This chain links TRBV6-6 with TRBJ1-4; 9 bases align to TRBD1. The material was unstimulated CD4+ T cells sorted from spleen or lymph node cells, obtained before intestinal transplant. The CDR3 DNA reads as TGTGCCAGCAGTTACTCGGGACAGGGTGAAAAACTGTTTTTT. This encodes CASSYSGQGEKLFF.